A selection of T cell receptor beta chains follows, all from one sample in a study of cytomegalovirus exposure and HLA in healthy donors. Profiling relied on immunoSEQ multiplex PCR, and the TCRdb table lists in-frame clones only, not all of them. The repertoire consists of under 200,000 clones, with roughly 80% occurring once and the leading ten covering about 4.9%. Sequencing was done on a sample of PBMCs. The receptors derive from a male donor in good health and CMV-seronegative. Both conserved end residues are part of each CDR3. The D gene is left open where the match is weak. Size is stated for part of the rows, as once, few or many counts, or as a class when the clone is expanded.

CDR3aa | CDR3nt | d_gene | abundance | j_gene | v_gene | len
CASSPTGSWETQYF | TGTGCCAGCAGCCCGACAGGGTCCTGGGAGACCCAGTACTTC | TRBD1 | . | TRBJ2-5 | TRBV7-2 | 14
CASFPGVGDEKLFF | TGCGCCAGCTTTCCAGGGGTTGGTGATGAAAAACTGTTTTTT | . | . | TRBJ1-4 | TRBV5-1 | 14
CSVDLARGHSQPQHF | TGCAGCGTTGATTTGGCCAGGGGGCATAGTCAGCCCCAGCATTTT | TRBD1 | . | TRBJ1-5 | TRBV29-1 | 15
CASSPPLAGGLNEQFF | TGTGCCAGCTCACCACCCCTAGCGGGGGGGCTCAATGAGCAGTTCTTC | TRBD2 | few | TRBJ2-1 | TRBV18 | 16
CASSMWRERSYEQYF | TGTGCCAGTAGTATGTGGCGGGAGCGCTCCTACGAGCAGTACTTC | TRBD2 | . | TRBJ2-7 | TRBV19 | 15
CASSLDGQGGTEQYF | TGTGCCAGCAGCTTAGACGGACAGGGGGGTACCGAGCAGTACTTC | TRBD1 | . | TRBJ2-7 | TRBV7-6 | 15
CASRPGRVSYNEQFF | TGTGCCAGCAGGCCCGGGAGGGTGTCCTACAATGAGCAGTTCTTC | TRBD2 | . | TRBJ2-1 | TRBV27 | 15
CASSPGTSGRSGGETQYF | TGTGCCAGCAGCCCCGGGACTAGCGGGAGGTCCGGCGGGGAGACCCAGTACTTC | TRBD2 | . | TRBJ2-5 | TRBV9 | 18
CAKGRGQAYNEQFF | TGTGCCAAGGGAAGGGGACAGGCCTACAATGAGCAGTTCTTC | TRBD1 | . | TRBJ2-1 | TRBV6-1 | 14
CASSNGQDYEQYF | TGTGCCAGCAGTAACGGACAAGACTACGAGCAGTACTTC | . | . | TRBJ2-7 | TRBV2 | 13
CAISESGLASYEQYF | TGTGCCATCAGTGAGTCTGGTCTAGCGAGCTACGAGCAGTACTTC | . | . | TRBJ2-7 | TRBV10-3 | 15
CATQWAGFANEQFF | TGTGCCACCCAGTGGGCAGGGTTCGCCAATGAGCAGTTCTTC | . | . | TRBJ2-1 | TRBV2 | 14
CTSSQEASGQETQYF | TGCACCAGCAGCCAAGAAGCTAGCGGACAAGAGACCCAGTACTTC | . | . | TRBJ2-5 | TRBV1 | 15
CATSRAGGLAGRNTGELFF | TGTGCCACCAGCAGAGCTGGGGGACTAGCGGGAAGGAACACCGGGGAGCTGTTTTTT | TRBD2 | . | TRBJ2-2 | TRBV15 | 19
CRQGGETQYF | TGCCGACAGGGCGGGGAGACCCAGTACTTC | TRBD1 | . | TRBJ2-5 | TRBV15 | 10
CASSSTYNEQFF | TGTGCCAGCAGCTCAACCTACAATGAGCAGTTCTTC | . | . | TRBJ2-1 | TRBV7-3 | 12
CASSEGQGRFYEQYF | TGTGCCAGCAGCGAGGGACAGGGCCGTTTCTACGAGCAGTACTTC | TRBD1 | . | TRBJ2-7 | TRBV9 | 15
CASSADRDRGFVGNQPQHF | TGTGCCAGCAGTGCAGACCGGGACAGGGGGTTTGTAGGCAATCAGCCCCAGCATTTT | TRBD1 | . | TRBJ1-5 | TRBV2 | 19
CASSLTGTAGNTIYF | TGCGCCAGCAGCTTGACAGGGACGGCTGGAAACACCATATATTTT | . | . | TRBJ1-3 | TRBV5-1 | 15
CASSLGQGTGLYNSPLHF | TGCGCCAGCAGCTTGGGTCAGGGGACAGGTTTATATAATTCACCCCTCCACTTT | TRBD1 | once | TRBJ1-6 | TRBV5-1 | 18
CASSTLRTASYEQYF | TGTGCCAGTAGTACCCTCCGGACAGCTTCCTACGAGCAGTACTTC | . | . | TRBJ2-7 | TRBV19 | 15
CASRLSGYGYTF | TGTGCCAGCAGACTGAGCGGCTATGGCTACACCTTC | . | . | TRBJ1-2 | TRBV28 | 12
CASSYSPGGPQETQYF | TGTGCCAGCAGTTACTCACCGGGGGGCCCACAAGAGACCCAGTACTTC | . | . | TRBJ2-5 | TRBV6-6 | 16
CASSHRSTGELFF | TGCGCCAGCAGTCACCGGAGCACCGGGGAGCTGTTTTTT | . | . | TRBJ2-2 | TRBV23-1 | 13
CASSDRLAGQGEQYF | TGTGCCAGCAGTGACCGACTAGCGGGACAAGGAGAGCAGTACTTC | TRBD2 | . | TRBJ2-7 | TRBV2 | 15
CASRQPQETQYF | TGCGCCAGCAGACAACCTCAAGAGACCCAGTACTTC | . | . | TRBJ2-5 | TRBV5-1 | 12
CASSLSDRVGSPLHF | TGCGCCAGCAGCCTCTCGGACAGGGTGGGTTCACCCCTCCACTTT | TRBD1 | . | TRBJ1-6 | TRBV5-1 | 15
CASSKGLAGVYEQYF | TGTGCCAGCAGCAAGGGACTAGCGGGCGTCTACGAGCAGTACTTC | TRBD2 | . | TRBJ2-7 | TRBV7-6 | 15
CASSQDTYTEAFF | TGTGCCAGCTCTCAGGACACTTACACTGAAGCTTTCTTT | . | . | TRBJ1-1 | TRBV18 | 13
CASSHRVSTEAFF | TGCGCCAGCAGCCACAGGGTTAGCACTGAAGCTTTCTTT | . | . | TRBJ1-1 | TRBV4-1 | 13
CASSPGGDGNTIYF | TGTGCCAGCAGCCCAGGGGGAGACGGAAACACCATATATTTT | TRBD1 | . | TRBJ1-3 | TRBV9 | 14
CASSFQYGVAGFYEQYF | TGTGCCAGCAGCTTCCAGTACGGGGTAGCGGGTTTCTACGAGCAGTACTTC | TRBD2 | . | TRBJ2-7 | TRBV7-9 | 17
CASSLIVAYEQYF | TGTGCCAGCAGCTTAATAGTAGCCTACGAGCAGTACTTC | . | once | TRBJ2-7 | TRBV11-2 | 13
CASSWASETYEQYF | TGTGCCAGCAGCTGGGCTAGCGAAACCTACGAGCAGTACTTC | . | . | TRBJ2-7 | TRBV7-2 | 14
CSVLPADRVNTEAFF | TGCAGCGTCCTACCAGCGGACAGGGTGAACACTGAAGCTTTCTTT | TRBD1 | . | TRBJ1-1 | TRBV29-1 | 15
CASSDTKNEPGFENGYTF | TGTGCCAGCAGCGATACGAAGAACGAACCAGGGTTTGAAAATGGCTACACCTTC | . | . | TRBJ1-2 | TRBV7-9 | 18
CASSPVQYGYTF | TGTGCCAGCAGCCCCGTACAGTATGGCTACACCTTC | . | . | TRBJ1-2 | TRBV6-6 | 12
CASSPAGGLSRNTGELFF | TGTGCCAGCAGCCCGGCCGGAGGACTATCCAGAAACACCGGGGAGCTGTTTTTT | . | . | TRBJ2-2 | TRBV28 | 18
CASSPRASPRGDTQYF | TGTGCCAGCAGCCCTCGGGCTAGCCCCAGAGGAGATACGCAGTATTTT | . | . | TRBJ2-3 | TRBV9 | 16
CASSYAGQETQYF | TGTGCCAGCAGTTATGCAGGACAAGAGACCCAGTACTTC | . | . | TRBJ2-5 | TRBV6-6 | 13
CASGTGNSHEAFF | TGTGCCAGCGGGACAGGGAACTCCCATGAAGCTTTCTTT | TRBD1 | . | TRBJ1-1 | TRBV7-3 | 13
CASSLSRTEPNYGYTF | TGTGCCAGCAGCTTAAGTAGGACAGAGCCTAACTATGGCTACACCTTC | . | few | TRBJ1-2 | TRBV7-9 | 16
CASSLARGIGELFF | TGTGCCAGCAGCTTGGCCAGGGGGATCGGGGAGCTGTTTTTT | TRBD1 | . | TRBJ2-2 | TRBV5-6 | 14
CASTEGRGYTEAFF | TGTGCCAGCACTGAGGGGAGGGGGTACACTGAAGCTTTCTTT | . | . | TRBJ1-1 | TRBV2 | 14
CASSYSTGGGYGYTF | TGTGCCAGCAGTTACTCAACAGGGGGCGGTTATGGCTACACCTTC | TRBD1 | . | TRBJ1-2 | TRBV6-5 | 15
CASSLGRDLNTIYF | TGTGCCAGCAGCTTGGGTAGGGACTTAAACACCATATATTTT | . | . | TRBJ1-3 | TRBV5-4 | 14
CASSQDPLSGTGGHEQYF | TGTGCCAGCAGCCAAGATCCCCTTAGCGGGACAGGGGGCCACGAGCAGTACTTC | TRBD1 | medium-sized | TRBJ2-7 | TRBV4-2 | 18
CASSVEATGELFF | TGTGCCAGCAGCGTAGAAGCCACCGGGGAGCTGTTTTTT | . | . | TRBJ2-2 | TRBV9 | 13
CASSLVSGQGKTQYF | TGCGCCAGCAGCTTGGTTTCCGGACAGGGAAAGACCCAGTACTTC | TRBD1 | . | TRBJ2-5 | TRBV5-1 | 15
CASSPRLRGLGGYTF | TGTGCCAGCAGTCCCCGGTTGCGGGGGCTCGGGGGCTACACCTTC | . | few | TRBJ1-2 | TRBV2 | 15
CASSSQRGSLEKLFF | TGTGCCAGCAGTTCCCAGAGGGGGTCATTGGAAAAACTGTTTTTT | . | . | TRBJ1-4 | TRBV27 | 15
CASSLTDSYEQYF | TGTGCCAGCAGTTTGACAGACTCCTACGAGCAGTACTTC | . | . | TRBJ2-7 | TRBV27 | 13
CASSSGLHSTDTQYF | TGTGCCAGCAGCTCGGGACTTCACAGCACAGATACGCAGTATTTT | . | . | TRBJ2-3 | TRBV7-9 | 15
CASSTRTSGRGETQYF | TGTGCCAGCAGCACACGGACTAGCGGGAGGGGGGAGACCCAGTACTTC | TRBD2 | . | TRBJ2-5 | TRBV4-2 | 16
CASSPRVEEAGELFF | TGTGCCAGCAGCCCCAGGGTCGAGGAAGCCGGGGAGCTGTTTTTT | . | . | TRBJ2-2 | TRBV7-7 | 15
CASRAGTGGSGELFF | TGTGCCAGCAGGGCCGGGACCGGGGGTTCCGGGGAGCTGTTTTTT | . | few | TRBJ2-2 | TRBV6-1 | 15
CASSIGTLNTGELFF | TGTGCCAGCAGCATCGGGACACTGAACACCGGGGAGCTGTTTTTT | . | . | TRBJ2-2 | TRBV7-6 | 15
CAWGRGGSYNSPLHF | TGTGCCTGGGGAAGAGGGGGCTCCTATAATTCACCCCTCCACTTT | . | . | TRBJ1-6 | TRBV30 | 15
CASRPPGTSYGYTF | TGTGCCAGCAGGCCGCCCGGGACATCGTATGGCTACACCTTC | . | . | TRBJ1-2 | TRBV27 | 14
CASSLTGFSYEQYF | TGTGCCAGCAGCCTGACAGGATTCTCTTACGAGCAGTACTTC | . | . | TRBJ2-7 | TRBV5-6 | 14